Presented here are 18 T cell receptor beta chains from one specimen sequenced in a study of blood T cells in healthy people across ages. Primed by a sample-barcoded 5' primer and a J-beta primer mix, a second PCR proceeded for about 7 to 12 cycles. MiXCR, applied by TCRdb to the 5' RACE reads, yields one record per CDR3 protein. The sample records hundreds of thousands of distinct CDR3 sequences, 20% to 25% being singletons. Material: blood. These receptors came from an older man in good health.

In regard to this clonotype: Germline and junction disagree at one end, which may indicate a read error. The chain employs TRBV20-1 and TRBJ1-1; D possibly corresponds to TRBD1 (5 bases). The CDR3 loop spans 10 amino acids. Germline values: CDR1 DFQATT, CDR2 SNEGSKA (reference sequence). This chain's CDR3 is CSAEEQGRSF. Written as DNA, the CDR3 is TGCAGTGCTGAGGAGCAGGGAAGGTCTTTT.

About this clonotype: At one end, the junction sequence differs from germline, possibly due to a read error. The chain employs TRBV6-5 and TRBJ2-1, with 13 bases fitting TRBD2. This CDR3 contains 17 residues. The germline V gene has CDR1 MNHEY and CDR2 SVGAGI. The CDR3 region has the DNA TGTGCCAGCAGTTACTCCTCAACTAGCGGGAGGGTCAATAAGCAGTTCTTC. It is translated as CASSYSSTSGRVNKQFF.

This clonotype came up a few times. CDR3 in DNA: TGTGCCAGCAGCCAAGGACTAGCGGGAGGCGGTTATGAGCAGTACTTC. Translating it yields CASSQGLAGGGYEQYF. The chain has TRBV3-1 and TRBJ2-7, with 13 bases identical to TRBD2. Germline CDR1 LGHDT, CDR2 YNNKEL (reference sequence). The CDR3 spans 16 residues. V shed 1 base and J 7 bases; nucleotides not matched to a gene: 7.

This clonotype appeared a few times. One base away lies a much larger clone, so this may be a sequencing read error. The J gene is TRBJ2-5, the V gene TRBV7-2, with D perhaps TRBD2 (5 bases). Germline loops: CDR1 SGHTA, CDR2 FQGNSA. The CDR3 has 14 amino acids. The CDR3 DNA follows: TGTGCCAGCAGCTTAGGAGGGAGTGGGGAGACCCTGTACTTC. The encoded protein is CASSLGGSGETLYF.

The CDR3 nucleotides read TGTGCCAGCAGTTTACCGATAGGACAGTTTTCTGCAACTAATGAAAAACTGTTTTTT. Residues: CASSLPIGQFSATNEKLFF. The chain couples TRBV28 to TRBJ1-4, with a possible D match to TRBD1 (6 bases). The CDR3 loop spans 19 amino acids. The V gene lost 2 bases and the J gene lost 0 bases, with 19 bases spanning the gap. The germline gives CDR1 MDHEN, CDR2 SYDVKM.

The sample holds a few counts of this clonotype. This chain links TRBV7-2 with TRBJ2-6, with 8 bases that match TRBD1. Looked up from germline, CDR1 is SGHTA and CDR2 is FQGNSA. The CDR3 extends over 17 amino acids. V was clipped by 4 bases and J by 1 base; unmatched bases: 6. The CDR3 region is CASSSRTGRSGANVLTF. As DNA, the CDR3 is TGTGCCAGCAGCTCTCGGACAGGGAGGTCTGGGGCCAACGTCCTGACTTTC.

The table lists this clonotype with a few counts. The chain joins TRBV28 to TRBJ2-7, with D hard to call. Germline V lookup: CDR1 MDHEN, CDR2 SYDVKM. Trimming stripped 3 bases from V and 3 bases from J, with 9 bases between. The CDR3 runs to 13 residues. The CDR3 DNA reads as TGTGCCAGCAGTTTGCAGGTGAACTACGAGCAGTACTTC. It codes for CASSLQVNYEQYF.

The J gene is TRBJ2-5, the V gene TRBV7-9; 8 bases align to TRBD2. CDR1 is SEHNR and CDR2 is FQNEAQ in the germline V gene (reference sequence). The V segment lost 6 bases and the J segment 2 bases; nucleotides outside the gene matches: 8. The CDR3 extends over 15 amino acids. CDR3 nucleotides: TGTGCCAGCAGTCTCCCTTCGGGAGGGCAAGAGACCCAGTACTTC. It specifies CASSLPSGGQETQYF.

The chain joins TRBV7-9 to TRBJ2-7; 9 bases match TRBD2. Per the germline V gene, CDR1 is SEHNR and CDR2 is FQNEAQ (reference sequence). The trim removed 5 bases at V and 3 bases at J, leaving 11 bases unmatched. The CDR3 is 16 amino acids. Here the CDR3 DNA reads TGTGCCAGCAGCCCCCCCCTGCGGGAGGGCCTCTACGAGCAGTACTTC. Translation gives CASSPPLREGLYEQYF.

This clonotype was seen more than once but under ten times. The chain has TRBV9 and TRBJ1-2; weak D call: TRBD1 (6 bases). Trimming took 4 bases from V and 7 from J, leaving 11 bases between them. CDR3 length: 12 amino acids. CDR1 is SGDLS, CDR2 YYNGEE, per germline. The CDR3 nucleotides are TGTGCCAGCAGCCCGGACAGCGGTGGCTACACCTTC. Its protein is CASSPDSGGYTF.

About this clonotype: A read error may account for a junction end that differs from germline. The V and J genes are TRBV7-9 and TRBJ2-3; tentatively, D is TRBD2 (5 bases). Germline V gene data show CDR1 as SEHNR and CDR2 as FQNEAQ (reference sequence). This CDR3 comprises 17 residues. CDR3 in DNA: TGCGCCAGCAGCTTAGGACTCTCTTCGGTTAGCACAGATACGCAGTATTTT. Protein product: CASSLGLSSVSTDTQYF.

This clonotype occurred once. V and J are TRBV7-9 and TRBJ2-3, with TRBD1 as a possible D gene (5 bases). Germline CDR1 and CDR2: SEHNR and FQNEAQ (reference sequence). This CDR3 spans 16 amino acids. Trimming pared 0 bases from V and 1 base from J, leaving 11 bases between. DNA for the CDR3: TGTGCCAGCAGCTTAGCGGTCGGCAGGGGCACAGATACGCAGTATTTT. Its protein product is CASSLAVGRGTDTQYF.

The chain links TRBV6-1 to TRBJ1-1; the D is unclear. Trimming removed 5 bases at V and 0 bases at J, with 22 bases between. This CDR3 region has 18 residues. Germline lookup yields CDR1 MNHNS and CDR2 SASEGT. CDR3 bases: TGTGCCAGCAGTCCCGGCTTCGGGGTTTGGGGAATGAACACTGAAGCTTTCTTT. Residues: CASSPGFGVWGMNTEAFF.

The chain couples TRBV20-1 to TRBJ1-1, with 7 bases fitting TRBD1. J was trimmed by 1 base and V by 0 bases; bases with no gene match: 11. The CDR3 extends over 17 amino acids. Per germline, CDR1 DFQATT and CDR2 SNEGSKA (reference sequence). The CDR3 DNA is TGCAGTGCTAGAGATCGGGGGACAGAACAGGGGAACACTGAAGCTTTCTTT. Translated: CSARDRGTEQGNTEAFF.

This sequence joins TRBV20-1 and TRBJ2-4; 10 nucleotides line up with TRBD1. V was pared by 0 bases and J by 7 bases, with 3 bases of the junction left unmatched. CDR3 length equals 14 residues. From germline, CDR1 is DFQATT and CDR2 SNEGSKA (reference sequence). The CDR3 region has the DNA TGCAGTGCTAGAGATCGGGGACAGGGGAACATTCAGTACTTC. Translated, it gives CSARDRGQGNIQYF.

This clonotype was seen many times. V and J are TRBV18 and TRBJ2-3, with 11 bases identical to TRBD2. V lost 1 base to trimming and J lost 1 base; unmatched junction nucleotides: 4. The CDR3 runs 17 residues. CDR1 and CDR2 (germline): KGHSH, LQKENI. The CDR3 protein is CASSPLTSGTGTDTQYF. The CDR3 coding sequence is TGTGCCAGCTCACCACTGACTAGCGGGACTGGCACAGATACGCAGTATTTT.

This clonotype was picked up many times. The V and J genes are TRBV12-3 or TRBV12-4 and TRBJ2-3; the D is unclear. CDR3 size: 16 residues. With 3 bases removed from V and 3 bases from J, the gap between germline ends came to 16 bases. The CDR3 DNA is TGTGCCAGCAGTTTGTCCCAGGATCCCTCTACAGATACGCAGTATTTT. Amino acids: CASSLSQDPSTDTQYF.

This clonotype was found a few times. The chain employs TRBV6-5 and TRBJ2-3, with 9 bases that match TRBD2. Germline-derived CDR1 and CDR2 are MNHEY and SVGAGI. The CDR3 contains 17 residues. The V gene end was trimmed by 4 bases and the J gene end by 0 bases; junction bases not matched to a gene: 8. The CDR3 DNA follows: TGTGCCAGCAGTTTCCCTCCTCTAGCGGGAAGCACAGATACGCAGTATTTT. It translates to CASSFPPLAGSTDTQYF.